Following are 24 T cell receptor beta chains from one sample sequenced in a study of shared clonotypes between healthy human individuals. Repertoires were generated with immunoSEQ multiplex PCR, while TCRdb's copy carries only in-frame clones and drops some. The sample records 470,000 or so clones, 81% being singletons. Sequencing used PBMCs. The receptors were sampled from a woman between 35 and 50 years old in good health. Some clones in this sample may be carry-over from other donors' samples.

The chain couples TRBV11-2 to TRBJ2-5; D uncertain. This CDR3 has 13 amino acids. V lost 0 bases to trimming and J lost 2 bases, with 4 bases between them. Germline V gene sequence: CDR1 SGHAT, CDR2 FQNNGV. CDR3 sequence reads: CASSLDSQETQYF. The DNA of the CDR3 is TGTGCCAGCAGCTTAGATAGTCAAGAGACCCAGTACTTC.

The genes are TRBV15 and TRBJ2-1; D call uncertain. V gave up 8 bases and J gave up 2 bases, with 10 bases separating them. The length of the CDR3 is 13 residues. Germline CDR1 reads LNHNV; CDR2 reads YYDKDF (reference sequence). The DNA of the CDR3 is TGTGCCACCCATGACGCCGCCTACAATGAGCAGTTCTTC. Translated: CATHDAAYNEQFF.

The chain links TRBV6-1 to TRBJ1-5, with D perhaps TRBD1 (5 bases). Trimming removed 3 bases at V and 6 bases at J, with 12 bases between. Germline CDR1 MNHNS, CDR2 SASEGT. This CDR3 has 14 amino acids. The CDR3 coding sequence is TGTGCCAGCAGTGAGGGGACCCCGCGTCAGCCCCAGCATTTT. Its translation is CASSEGTPRQPQHF.

Remarks on this clone: Within the sample, other DNA sequences also encode this same CDR3. V and J are TRBV28 and TRBJ1-1, with D unresolved. The CDR3 length is 12 residues. Germline lookup yields CDR1 MDHEN and CDR2 SYDVKM. Trimming pared 3 bases from V and 3 bases from J, leaving 5 bases between. The CDR3 loop is CASSFVDTEAFF. CDR3 coding DNA: TGTGCCAGCAGTTTTGTGGACACTGAAGCTTTCTTT.

Regarding this clone: A far larger clone is one base from this, pointing to a likely read error. This sample includes further DNA sequences coding for the same CDR3. The V and J genes are TRBV2 and TRBJ2-5; D gene uncertain. Germline V gene data show CDR1 as SNHLY and CDR2 as FYNNEI. This CDR3 has 9 amino acids. The CDR3 is CASRETQYF. The CDR3 coding sequence is TGTGCAAGCAGGGAGACCCAGTACTTC.

The gene calls are TRBV27 and TRBJ2-3; D is ambiguous. The CDR3 has 14 amino acids. Trimming cost V 2 bases and J 0 bases, with 6 bases left between them. Germline CDR1 reads MNHEY; CDR2 reads SMNVEV (reference sequence). CDR3 coding DNA: TGTGCCAGCAGTTTAACTTCGAGCACAGATACGCAGTATTTT. Translating it yields CASSLTSSTDTQYF.

This clone was seen just once. This CDR3 reads CASSLSGLAGGYNEQFF. The DNA for the CDR3 is TGTGCCAGCAGCTTATCGGGACTAGCGGGAGGCTACAATGAGCAGTTCTTC. V gene TRBV7-3 combines with J gene TRBJ2-1, with TRBD2 matching 15 bases. The V segment lost 2 bases and the J segment 3 bases; nucleotides outside the gene matches: 2. CDR3 length equals 17 residues. Germline CDR1 and CDR2: SGHTA and FQGTGA.

The chain combines TRBV5-8 with TRBJ2-3, with D perhaps matching TRBD2 (6 bases). CDR1 is SGHTS, CDR2 YDEGEE, per germline. V lost 0 bases, J lost 6 bases, and 11 bases lay in between. This CDR3 has 14 residues. The CDR3 here is CASSLAPGVDTQYF. The CDR3 DNA sequence: TGTGCCAGCAGCTTGGCGCCGGGGGTGGATACGCAGTATTTT.

The chain employs TRBV19 and TRBJ1-1; D remains ambiguous. Deletions cut 1 base from V and 0 bases from J, with 6 bases between. This CDR3 is 14 amino acids long. Germline V gives CDR1 LNHDA, CDR2 SQIVND (reference sequence). The DNA for the CDR3 is TGTGCCAGTAGTATAGCCATCGTGAACACTGAAGCTTTCTTT. Its translation: CASSIAIVNTEAFF.

This chain links TRBV28 with TRBJ1-4; D ambiguous. The germline V gene encodes CDR1 MDHEN and CDR2 SYDVKM. V was trimmed by 2 bases and J by 2 bases, leaving 15 bases between them. The CDR3 runs to 17 residues. The CDR3 spells CASSLHSGRPTNEKLFF. The CDR3 DNA reads as TGTGCCAGCAGTTTACACTCCGGACGGCCGACTAATGAAAAACTGTTTTTT.

This chain links TRBV5-1 with TRBJ2-7; 7 bases agree with TRBD1. In germline, CDR1 is SGHRS, CDR2 YFSETQ. The CDR3 loop spans 15 amino acids. V dropped 4 bases and J dropped 2; count of bases not matched to a gene: 9. CDR3 region: CASSRTGQGPYEQYF. For the CDR3, the DNA is TGCGCCAGCAGCCGGACAGGACAAGGCCCCTACGAGCAGTACTTC.

The rearrangement joins TRBV6-1 to TRBJ1-2; 7 bases match TRBD1. Unmatched junction bases numbered 5, after V lost 8 bases and J lost 2 bases. The germline CDR1 and CDR2 sequences are MNHNS and SASEGT. The CDR3 consists of 13 residues. CDR3 residues: CASRDSRNYGYTF. The DNA of the CDR3 is TGTGCCAGCCGGGACAGCCGAAACTATGGCTACACCTTC.

The chain has TRBV18 and TRBJ2-5; D is uncertain. The end of the DNA fits TRBJ2-7 better, so the J call may be wrong. CDR1 is KGHSH, CDR2 LQKENI, per germline. The CDR3 covers 14 residues. CDR3 nucleotide sequence: TGTGCCAGCTCACCACAAAGGACGGCCTACGAGCAGTACTTC. Translating gives CASSPQRTAYEQYF.

The genes are TRBV28 and TRBJ2-5; 7 bases match TRBD1. Germline V gives CDR1 MDHEN, CDR2 SYDVKM. J gave up 11 bases and V 5 bases, and 11 bases lay outside the gene matches. The CDR3 is 13 residues long. The CDR3 protein is CASSKGQTHLQYF. In DNA form, the CDR3 reads TGTGCCAGCAGTAAGGGACAGACTCACTTGCAGTACTTC.

The gene calls are TRBV27 and TRBJ1-5; 10 bases fit TRBD1. Unmatched junction bases numbered 4, after V lost 4 bases and J lost 1 base. The CDR3 sequence is 16 residues long. Germline assignment: CDR1 MNHEY and CDR2 SMNVEV (reference sequence). The CDR3 region is CASSSLGQGSNQPQHF. For the CDR3, the DNA is TGTGCCAGCAGTTCCCTGGGACAGGGGAGCAATCAGCCCCAGCATTTT.

The chain carries TRBV12-2 and TRBJ1-1; TRBD1, as called in the table, went unchecked against the DNA. TRBV12-2 is tagged as a pseudogene. CDR3 length equals 14 residues. CDR3 residues: CASRLADSRTEAFF. The DNA of the CDR3 is TGTGCAAGTCGCTTGGCGGACAGTCGCACTGAAGCTTTCTTT.

This chain uses TRBV5-8 with TRBJ2-7; the D is unclear. The germline V gene has CDR1 SGHTS and CDR2 YDEGEE. The CDR3 is made up of 15 amino acids. The V end was cut by 1 base, the J end by 4 bases, with 15 bases between. CDR3 amino acids: CASSLLSAPDYEQYF. CDR3 DNA sequence: TGTGCCAGCAGCTTGCTGAGTGCCCCGGATTACGAGCAGTACTTC.

This clone was counted once. Only one base separates this from a far larger clonotype, so it likely reflects a read error. V is TRBV7-2 and J is TRBJ2-5; no clear D gene. Germline V gene data show CDR1 as SGHTA and CDR2 as FQGNSA. The CDR3 has 12 amino acids. This CDR3 is CSSSLVSTATYF. The CDR3 DNA reads TGTTCCAGCAGCTTAGTTTCAACAGCCACGTACTTC.

About this clone itself: Given a far larger clone just one base away, this is likely a sequencing read error. The chain has TRBV28 and TRBJ2-1; D is undetermined. The CDR3 extends over 13 amino acids. The V and J ends lost 2 bases and 1 base respectively, with 3 bases between them. Looked up from germline, CDR1 is MDHEN and CDR2 is SYDVKM. The CDR3, as DNA: TGTGCCAGCAGTTTAGATTCCTACAATGAGCAGTTCTTC. This sequence encodes CASSLDSYNEQFF.

The V call is TRBV6-6, the J call TRBJ2-7, with a tentative D call TRBD2 (6 bases). Germline V gives CDR1 MNHNY, CDR2 SVGAGI (reference sequence). The germline V and J ends were trimmed by 0 bases and 6 bases, with 6 bases remaining between them. There are 12 residues in the CDR3. This chain's CDR3 is CASSYSGGEQYF. The CDR3 DNA follows: TGTGCCAGCAGTTACTCGGGGGGCGAGCAGTACTTC.

The rearrangement links TRBV30 to TRBJ2-5; TRBD2 agrees at 8 bases. V lost 5 bases and J lost 4; bases outside the gene matches: 6. The germline gives CDR1 GTSNPN, CDR2 SVGIG (reference sequence). CDR3 length equals 13 residues. The CDR3 loop reads CAWEAGAPETQYF. The CDR3 DNA reads as TGTGCCTGGGAAGCGGGAGCCCCAGAGACCCAGTACTTC. The whole variable domain, remainder taken from reference TRBV30 and TRBJ2-5, is SQTIHQWPATLVQPVGSPLSLECTVEGTSNPNLYWYRQAAGRGLQLLFYSVGIGQISSEVPQNLSASRPQDRQFILSSKKLLLSDSGFYLCAWEAGAPETQYFGPGTRLLVL.

As concerns this clone: It is likely a read error: a sequence one base away is far more abundant. This rearrangement joins TRBV7-9 to TRBJ2-1; 7 nucleotides match TRBD2. J gave up 7 bases and V 7 bases, and 16 bases lay outside the gene matches. CDR1 and CDR2 (germline): SEHNR, FQNEAQ (reference sequence). The CDR3 consists of 16 residues. CDR3 region: CASNPVGEGRCNEQFF. The CDR3 nucleotides read TGTGCCAGCAACCCGGTTGGGGAGGGCCGGTGTAATGAGCAGTTCTTC.

This clone showed up just a few times. The chain carries TRBV7-9 and TRBJ2-1; weak D call: TRBD1 (6 bases). The CDR3 runs 14 residues. CDR1 and CDR2 from the germline V gene are SEHNR and FQNEAQ (reference sequence). Trimming removed 4 bases from V and 6 bases from J, with 13 bases in between. CDR3 amino acids: CASSSDSPRNEQFF. The CDR3, as DNA: TGTGCCAGCAGCTCGGACAGCCCACGCAATGAGCAGTTCTTC.

The J gene is TRBJ2-3, the V gene TRBV6-6, with D unresolved. Trimming left V 6 bases short and J 2 bases short, with 6 bases between. The CDR3 consists of 12 residues. Germline V CDR1 and CDR2: MNHNY, SVGAGI (reference sequence). Here the CDR3 reads CASRTSTDTQYF. In DNA form, the CDR3 reads TGTGCCAGCAGGACCTCCACAGATACGCAGTATTTT.